This T cell receptor beta chain was found in a study of shared T cell receptors in the human thymus (dated by TCRdb to about 2021). The study in broad terms: The study examined how self-reactive, shared T-cell receptor alpha chains are generated in the human thymus.

The library was made by the immunoSEQ multiplex PCR assay. What TCRdb holds here is the immuneACCESS table cut down to in-frame rearrangements. Part of the clones is not present; checked against another copy, under half of the missing clones reflect an unresolved V gene, and the others are unexplained. The sample table contains roughly 700,000 clones; only one count was recorded for approximately 88% of them. The top ten clonotypes cover around 0.0099% of the sample. Remarks on this clone: Its specific antigen is unknown. Per-base quality was not reported, and no clone a single base away is much larger than it.

The germline V gene encodes CDR1 SGHNT and CDR2 YYREEE (reference sequence). V is pruned by 0 bases and J by 4 bases, leaving 8 bases of the junction without a gene match. Spanning cysteine to phenylalanine, the CDR3 consists of 16 amino acids. CDR3 DNA is the only sequence kept; it has 48 bases, read in frame from the first base. This sample was shared with a second study, whose subject was human thymus T cells. That second publication adds: Immunologically healthy infants undergoing open corrective cardiac surgery for congenital heart defects in Finland were used as donors. The thymus tissue came from surgical resects taken out during corrective cardiac surgery. Biased V and J gene segment usage appeared to be present in both thymic and peripheral blood repertoires. The related research found that thymic TCR repertoires overlapped highly between unrelated individuals. The study used eight infant thymus samples plus four related peripheral blood samples to characterize TCR alpha and beta repertoires. The infant donors were about 7 to 250 days old, and the cohort included roughly six males and a couple of females. After being mechanically released from the tissue, thymocytes were kept at -70 degrees C in pellets of roughly 10-33 million cells. A QIAsymphony instrument was used to extract genomic DNA from the frozen cell pellets. Using the immunoSEQ multiplex PCR assay, the TCRB and TCRAD loci were amplified from a standardized quantity of quality-controlled genomic DNA. The amplicons covered the V(D)J region and were long enough to include the CDR3 and to identify the V and J genes. Through the commercial immunoSEQ service, the amplicons were sequenced on an Illumina platform. Corrections for primer bias and sequencing errors followed previously described methods, while TCRAD and TCRB definitions were based on the IMGT database. immunoSEQ Analyzer 3.0 and VDJTools were used for repertoire analysis, which covered basic statistics, V/J segment usage, diversity estimates, rarefaction and pairwise overlap. Chao1, ChaoE, Efron-Thisted, Shannon and inverse Simpson indices were used to estimate diversity, which was also estimated on datasets down-sampled to the smallest sample. Repertoire overlap was assessed by strict matching of CDR3 nucleotide sequence, V gene and J gene, and clustering was done by Jaccard-based multidimensional scaling. On average, thymus samples yielded 650,000 to 1,000,000 unique TCRB clonotypes, whereas blood samples yielded approximately 90,000.

The sample was thymocytes. Recombination connected TRBV5-4 to TRBJ2-7; the junction holds 9 bases that match TRBD1. The clonotype was recovered from a boy in the first two years of life with a congenital heart defect. Donor details come from another sample of the same person, matched by shared clones. DNA sequence: TGTGCCAGCAGCTTGGGTGTCGGGACAGGGACGTACGAGCAGTACTTC. Its product reads: CASSLGVGTGTYEQYF.